Sequencing of this T cell receptor (beta chain) was carried out in a study of Graves' ophthalmopathy and Graves' hyperthyroidism. Study results and caveats: Ophthalmopathy could be told apart from stable hyperthyroidism by a 13-signature model (about 88% sensitivity, approximately 81% specificity).

RNA transcripts yielded amplified TCR beta CDR3 regions. The workflow started with a first-round RT-PCR run with HTBI primers and then moved on to a second-round multiplex PCR. TCRdb reanalysed the multiplex PCR reads using MiXCR and keeps one entry per CDR3 protein. The sample consists of some 370,000 distinct CDR3 sequences, about a sixth of them appearing once. On this clonotype: Its antigen is unidentified. Germline and junction disagree at one end, which may indicate a read error.

Orbital computed tomography, together with clinical symptoms, serum thyroxine, TRAb and thyroid ultrasound, was used for diagnosis. The CDR3 is 11 residues long. The gene calls are TRBV12-3 or TRBV12-4 and TRBJ2-1; D not resolved. This clonotype was sampled from an adult woman with stable Graves' hyperthyroidism. The source material was peripheral blood. In DNA form, the CDR3 reads TGTGCCAGCAGAATAATGAATGAGAAGTTCTTC. This codes for CASRIMNEKFF.